These 30 T cell receptor beta chains were sequenced from one sample in a study of blood T cell repertoires in COVID-19. Assay used: immunoSEQ multiplex PCR; TCRdb lists only in-frame clones, some missing. There are some 430,000 clones in the sample; 80% to 95% occur only once, and 0.6% lies in the top ten. Sequenced sample: PBMCs or T cells enriched from blood (not recorded which). The receptors here all came from a man aged 18 to 30 who had recovered from COVID-19.

The chain combines TRBV7-8 with TRBJ1-1; perhaps TRBD1 as D (6 bases). The CDR3 sequence is 13 residues long. Germline V gene sequence: CDR1 SGHVS, CDR2 FQNEAQ. Deletions cut 2 bases from V and 11 bases from J, with 15 bases between. The CDR3 DNA reads TGTGCCAGCAGCTTATCAGGGGCGGTCGGTGCTTTCTTT. Translated: CASSLSGAVGAFF.

On this clone itself: Other DNA sequences in the same sample also yield this CDR3. V and J are TRBV5-6 and TRBJ1-3, with D possibly TRBD1 on 6 matching bases. The V end was cut by 4 bases, the J end by 1 base, with 9 bases between. The length of the CDR3 is 14 residues. Germline V gives CDR1 SGHDT, CDR2 YYEEEE. The CDR3 sequence: CASSLRGSGNTIYF. CDR3 nucleotide sequence: TGTGCCAGCAGCCTCAGGGGATCTGGAAACACCATATATTTT.

This chain uses TRBV28 with TRBJ1-2; 11 bases are a match to TRBD1. The CDR3 contains 16 residues. V shed 7 bases, J shed 8 bases, and the junction held 15 bases outside the gene matches. Germline V gene lookup returns CDR1 MDHEN and CDR2 SYDVKM. This CDR3 reads CASKARDGQGAVGYTF. For the CDR3, the DNA is TGTGCCAGCAAAGCCCGCGACGGACAGGGGGCAGTGGGCTACACCTTC.

This clone has just one count. This chain links TRBV14 with TRBJ1-6; 9 nucleotides agree with TRBD1. CDR3 length: 16 amino acids. Unmatched junction bases numbered 6, after V lost 3 bases and J lost 6 bases. Germline V gene sequence: CDR1 SGHDN, CDR2 FVKESK. CDR3 nucleotide sequence: TGTGCCAGCAGCCACGGACAGGGGAGGGTTAATTCACCCCTCCACTTT. Protein product: CASSHGQGRVNSPLHF. The full variable domain, in which reference TRBV14 and TRBJ1-6 provide the parts outside the CDR3, is EAGVTQFPSHSVIEKGQTVTLRCDPISGHDNLYWYRRVMGKEIKFLLHFVKESKQDESGMPNNRFLAERTGGTYSTLKVQPAELEDSGVYFCASSHGQGRVNSPLHFGNGTRLTVT.

This chain connects TRBV5-1 to TRBJ2-7; 16 nucleotides line up with TRBD2. Germline loops: CDR1 SGHRS, CDR2 YFSETQ. CDR3 length: 19 residues. The junction had 12 bases not matched to a gene; V was cut back by 0 bases and J by 6 bases. CDR3 residues: CASSLEGLAGGPGQAEQYF. The DNA for the CDR3 is TGCGCCAGCAGCTTGGAGGGACTAGCGGGAGGGCCGGGTCAGGCCGAGCAGTACTTC.

The J gene is TRBJ1-1, the V gene TRBV12-3 or TRBV12-4; D is unclear. This CDR3 spans 13 amino acids. Deletions cut 4 bases from V and 3 bases from J, with 9 bases between. CDR3: CASSYTRDTEAFF. The CDR3 nucleotides are TGTGCCAGCAGTTATACTCGGGACACTGAAGCTTTCTTT.

V gene TRBV5-1 combines with J gene TRBJ1-2, with TRBD1 as a possible D gene (5 bases). In germline, CDR1 is SGHRS, CDR2 YFSETQ. The germline V and J ends were trimmed by 4 bases and 3 bases, with 13 bases remaining between them. The CDR3 sequence is 14 residues long. CDR3 in DNA: TGCGCCAGCAGCGCGGGGGGGAACGACTATGGCTACACCTTC. This codes for CASSAGGNDYGYTF. The full variable domain, completed using reference TRBV5-1 and TRBJ1-2, is KAGVTQTPRYLIKTRGQQVTLSCSPISGHRSVSWYQQTPGQGLQFLFEYFSETQRNKGNFPGRFSGRQFSNSRSEMNVSTLELGDSALYLCASSAGGNDYGYTFGSGTRLTVV.

V usage is TRBV5-4 and J usage is TRBJ1-2; 10 bases fit TRBD1. CDR3 length: 15 amino acids. Germline lookup yields CDR1 SGHNT and CDR2 YYREEE (reference sequence). The junction had 5 bases not matched to a gene; V was cut back by 2 bases and J by 4 bases. The CDR3 DNA sequence: TGTGCCAGCAGCTTCAGGGGACAGGGGTCCTATGGCTACACCTTC. Translating gives CASSFRGQGSYGYTF.

The V call is TRBV28, the J call TRBJ1-2; 7 positions match TRBD1. The V and J ends lost 5 bases and 7 bases, in that order; junction bases with no gene match: 4. Germline V lookup: CDR1 MDHEN, CDR2 SYDVKM. The CDR3 extends over 12 amino acids. The CDR3 spells CASSPAGGGYTF. In DNA form, the CDR3 reads TGTGCCAGCAGTCCCGCAGGGGGTGGCTACACCTTC.

The chain combines TRBV19 with TRBJ1-3; unclear D gene. V lost 3 bases and J lost 1, with 13 bases in between. This CDR3 is built from 16 residues. Germline CDR1 is LNHDA and CDR2 is SQIVND (reference sequence). The chain's CDR3 is CASSIFLEWSGNTIYF. The DNA of the CDR3 is TGTGCCAGTAGTATCTTCCTTGAGTGGTCTGGAAACACCATATATTTT.

The CDR3 sequence: CASSIEVVRGTEAFF. CDR3 coding DNA: TGTGCCAGTAGTATCGAGGTGGTTCGGGGCACTGAAGCTTTCTTT. The chain carries TRBV19 and TRBJ1-1; D call uncertain. Germline assignment: CDR1 LNHDA and CDR2 SQIVND (reference sequence). Trimming stripped 3 bases from V and 4 bases from J, with 15 bases between. This CDR3 contains 15 residues.

This chain uses TRBV7-2 with TRBJ1-5; 9 bases map to TRBD1. This CDR3 is 19 amino acids long. CDR1 and CDR2 from the germline V gene are SGHTA and FQGNSA. Unmatched junction bases numbered 11, after V lost 1 base and J lost 1 base. For the CDR3, the DNA is TGTGCCAGCAGCTTAGGGCCCGGGACAGGGATTCGCAGCAATCAGCCCCAGCATTTT. Protein product: CASSLGPGTGIRSNQPQHF.

V and J are TRBV19 and TRBJ1-2; a possible D gene is TRBD1 (6 bases). V was trimmed by 7 bases and J by 5 bases, leaving 14 bases between them. CDR1 is LNHDA and CDR2 is SQIVND in the germline V gene (reference sequence). The CDR3 consists of 13 residues. The CDR3 DNA sequence: TGTGCCAGTAACGTTGGGGGCTGGTATGGCTACACCTTC. The encoded protein is CASNVGGWYGYTF.

The V gene is TRBV2, the J gene TRBJ1-6; D possibly corresponds to TRBD1 (5 bases). Per the germline V gene, CDR1 is SNHLY and CDR2 is FYNNEI. This CDR3 region has 14 residues. The V end lost 5 bases, the J end lost 7 bases, and 12 bases lay between the germline ends. The CDR3 spells CASSNGTPNSPLHF. DNA of the CDR3: TGTGCCAGCAGTAATGGGACTCCGAATTCACCCCTCCACTTT.

The chain combines TRBV4-1 with TRBJ1-1; D possibly corresponds to TRBD1 (6 bases). Germline CDR1 is MGHRA and CDR2 is YSYEKL. This CDR3 is 15 amino acids long. V was clipped by 0 bases and J by 4 bases, with 12 bases between them. For the CDR3, the DNA is TGCGCCAGCAGCCAAGAGCCCCAGGGGAGCACTGAAGCTTTCTTT. This sequence encodes CASSQEPQGSTEAFF.

The rearrangement links TRBV7-9 to TRBJ1-2; D call uncertain. Per germline, CDR1 SEHNR and CDR2 FQNEAQ (reference sequence). The ends were cut back, 5 bases at V and 8 bases at J, with 18 bases in the middle. CDR3 size: 14 residues. CDR3 sequence: CASSPSSGFLGYTF. The CDR3 bases are TGTGCCAGCAGCCCAAGCAGCGGTTTTCTCGGCTACACCTTC.

There are a few counts of this clone. The chain has TRBV2 and TRBJ2-2, with 9 bases identical to TRBD1. Looked up from germline, CDR1 is SNHLY and CDR2 is FYNNEI. The trim removed 6 bases at V and 1 base at J, leaving 6 bases unmatched. This CDR3 is 16 amino acids long. The CDR3 DNA reads TGTGCCAGCAGCCAGAGACAGGGGGTGAACACCGGGGAGCTGTTTTTT. Protein: CASSQRQGVNTGELFF.

As regards this clone: Additional DNA sequences in this sample encode the identical CDR3. The genes are TRBV9 and TRBJ2-1; no definite D call. The CDR3 is made up of 14 amino acids. Germline V gene data show CDR1 as SGDLS and CDR2 as YYNGEE. V was cut by 0 bases and J by 5 bases, with 9 bases left in between. DNA for the CDR3: TGTGCCAGCAGCGTAGGCTTAATAGACAATGAGCAGTTCTTC. Its translation: CASSVGLIDNEQFF.

The chain recombines TRBV12-5 with TRBJ1-3, with D tentatively TRBD1 (5 bases). V was trimmed by 0 bases and J by 5 bases, leaving 17 bases between them. This CDR3 is built from 17 residues. Per the germline V gene, CDR1 is LGHNT and CDR2 is FRNRAP. CDR3 residues: CASGLVLGRTLRNTIYF. The CDR3 region has the DNA TGTGCTAGTGGTTTGGTACTTGGCAGGACACTAAGAAACACCATATATTTT.

CDR3 nucleotides: TGTGCCAGCAGTAGCGGTTACAATGAGCAGTTCTTC. As protein: CASSSGYNEQFF. J is TRBJ2-1 and V is TRBV2, with D possibly matching TRBD2 (5 bases). V was shortened by 5 bases and J by 4 bases, with 6 bases between the two germline ends. Germline V gene sequence: CDR1 SNHLY, CDR2 FYNNEI. CDR3 size: 12 residues.

The count of this clone is one. The genes are TRBV11-2 and TRBJ1-4; D uncertain. The length of the CDR3 is 16 residues. V lost 4 bases and J lost 4, with 16 bases in between. Germline V CDR1 and CDR2: SGHAT, FQNNGV. CDR3 in amino acids: CASSSLSGRNNEKLFF. CDR3 sequence (DNA): TGTGCCAGCAGCTCCCTAAGCGGGCGAAATAATGAAAAACTGTTTTTT. The variable domain in full, with the rest retrieved from reference TRBV11-2 and TRBJ1-4, is EAGVAQSPRYKIIEKRQSVAFWCNPISGHATLYWYQQILGQGPKLLIQFQNNGVVDDSQLPKDRFSAERLKGVDSTLKIQPAKLEDSAVYLCASSSLSGRNNEKLFFGSGTQLSVL.

This clone was seen a handful of times. The chain employs TRBV3-1 (or the pseudogene TRBV3-2) and TRBJ1-6; a weak D match, TRBD1 (5 bases). The CDR3 extends over 14 amino acids. The V end lost 3 bases, the J end lost 5 bases, and 8 bases lay between the germline ends. The germline V gene encodes CDR1 LGHDT and CDR2 YNNKEL (reference sequence). This CDR3 is CASSQGGNNSPLHF. DNA for the CDR3: TGTGCCAGCAGCCAGGGGGGAAATAATTCACCCCTCCACTTT.

The CDR3 region is CASSSTDLNTEAFF. In DNA, the CDR3 is TGTGCCAGCAGCTCGACAGACTTGAACACTGAAGCTTTCTTT. The chain couples TRBV13 to TRBJ1-1, with TRBD1 as a possible D gene (5 bases). Looked up from germline, CDR1 is PRHDT and CDR2 is FYEKMQ (reference sequence). Trimming removed 4 bases from V and 0 bases from J, with 9 bases in between. This CDR3 is built from 14 residues.

This chain links TRBV4-1 with TRBJ2-7; tentative D call: TRBD1 (5 bases). Germline lookup yields CDR1 MGHRA and CDR2 YSYEKL. V was shortened by 0 bases and J by 2 bases, with 8 bases between the two germline ends. CDR3 size: 14 residues. The CDR3 DNA is TGCGCCAGCAGCCAAGACTCAGGGACCTACGAGCAGTACTTC. Amino acid sequence: CASSQDSGTYEQYF.

The V call is TRBV6-5, the J call TRBJ2-7, with 7 bases fitting TRBD1. With V trimmed by 7 bases and J by 3 bases, 9 bases remained unmatched. This CDR3 has 14 amino acids. Germline CDR1 is MNHEY and CDR2 is SVGAGI. In DNA form, the CDR3 reads TGTGCCAGCAACGCCGGAACAGGGGTCTACGAGCAGTACTTC. Translation: CASNAGTGVYEQYF.

Here the CDR3 DNA reads TGTGCCAGCAGCCCTCTCAACGCTAAAACTATCCAAGAGACCCAGTACTTC. Translated: CASSPLNAKTIQETQYF. V gene TRBV6-2 or TRBV6-3 combines with J gene TRBJ2-5; D gene uncertain. Germline V gene lookup returns CDR1 MNHEY and CDR2 SVGEGT. V shed 6 bases and J shed 1 base, with 21 bases lying between them. CDR3 length: 17 residues.

The gene calls are TRBV12-3 or TRBV12-4 and TRBJ1-1; TRBD1 might be the D (6 bases). The V end lost 5 bases, the J end lost 8 bases, and 12 bases lay between the germline ends. The CDR3 has 12 amino acids. The CDR3 spells CASSTGFGEAFF. The CDR3 bases are TGTGCCAGCAGTACAGGGTTCGGGGAAGCTTTCTTT.

The chain is built from TRBV6-1 and TRBJ2-7; 11 bases align to TRBD1. The V gene's germline CDR1 is MNHNS and CDR2 SASEGT. V was clipped by 4 bases and J by 4 bases; unmatched bases: 6. This CDR3 region has 15 residues. CDR3 in amino acids: CASSVAGTGGYEQYF. The CDR3 region has the DNA TGTGCCAGCAGTGTAGCCGGGACAGGGGGGTACGAGCAGTACTTC.

J is TRBJ1-3 and V is TRBV3-1 (or the pseudogene TRBV3-2); possible D gene TRBD1, 5 bases. The V gene's germline CDR1 is LGHDT and CDR2 YNNKEL (reference sequence). Trimming cost V 1 base and J 3 bases, with 22 bases left between them. The CDR3 contains 19 residues. For the CDR3, the DNA is TGTGCCAGCAGCCAAGTCTTTTCAATGCGACAGAACAATGGAAACACCATATATTTT. The encoded protein is CASSQVFSMRQNNGNTIYF.

This sequence joins TRBV7-9 and TRBJ2-6; 7 positions match TRBD2. Germline V lookup: CDR1 SEHNR, CDR2 FQNEAQ (reference sequence). The trim removed 5 bases at V and 4 bases at J, leaving 5 bases unmatched. This CDR3 has 15 residues. The CDR3 sequence is CASSLTAGGANVLTF. The DNA for the CDR3 is TGTGCCAGCAGCCTGACAGCGGGAGGGGCCAACGTCCTGACTTTC.